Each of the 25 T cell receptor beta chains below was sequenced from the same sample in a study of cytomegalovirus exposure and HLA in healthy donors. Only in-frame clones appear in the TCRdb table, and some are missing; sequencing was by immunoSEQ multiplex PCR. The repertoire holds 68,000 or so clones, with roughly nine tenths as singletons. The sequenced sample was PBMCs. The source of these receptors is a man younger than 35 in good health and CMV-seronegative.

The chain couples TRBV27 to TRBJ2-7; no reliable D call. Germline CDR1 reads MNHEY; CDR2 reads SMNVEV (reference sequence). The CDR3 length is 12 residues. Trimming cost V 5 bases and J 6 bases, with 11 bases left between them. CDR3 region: CASSPGTVEQYF. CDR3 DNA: TGTGCCAGCAGTCCCGGTACGGTCGAGCAGTACTTC.

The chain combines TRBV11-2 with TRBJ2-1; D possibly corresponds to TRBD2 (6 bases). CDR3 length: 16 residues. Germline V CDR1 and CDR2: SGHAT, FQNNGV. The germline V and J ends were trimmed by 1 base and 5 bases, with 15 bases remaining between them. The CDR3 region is CASSLVLAAWDNEQFF. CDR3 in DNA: TGTGCCAGCAGCTTAGTTTTAGCGGCCTGGGACAATGAGCAGTTCTTC.

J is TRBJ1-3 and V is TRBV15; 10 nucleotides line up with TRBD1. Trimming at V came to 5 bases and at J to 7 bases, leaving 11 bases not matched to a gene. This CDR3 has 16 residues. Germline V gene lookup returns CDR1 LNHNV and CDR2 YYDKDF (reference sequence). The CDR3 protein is CATSGYLTGGGNTIYF. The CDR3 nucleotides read TGTGCCACCAGCGGCTACCTGACAGGGGGCGGGAACACCATATATTTT.

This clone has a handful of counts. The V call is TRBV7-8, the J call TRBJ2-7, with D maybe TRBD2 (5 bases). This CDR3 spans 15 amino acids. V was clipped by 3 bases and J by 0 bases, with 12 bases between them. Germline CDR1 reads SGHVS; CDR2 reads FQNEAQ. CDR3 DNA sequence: TGTGCCAGCAGCTTTTCCGACACTAGCTCCTACGAGCAGTACTTC. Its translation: CASSFSDTSSYEQYF.

CDR3 nucleotide sequence: TGTGCCAGCAGCTCCAGGACTACCACAGACAAGCAGTACTTC. Translation gives CASSSRTTTDKQYF. The chain has TRBV5-4 and TRBJ2-7, with a possible D match to TRBD2 (6 bases). The germline V and J ends were trimmed by 3 bases and 8 bases, with 18 bases remaining between them. The V gene's germline CDR1 is SGHNT and CDR2 YYREEE (reference sequence). The length of the CDR3 is 14 residues.

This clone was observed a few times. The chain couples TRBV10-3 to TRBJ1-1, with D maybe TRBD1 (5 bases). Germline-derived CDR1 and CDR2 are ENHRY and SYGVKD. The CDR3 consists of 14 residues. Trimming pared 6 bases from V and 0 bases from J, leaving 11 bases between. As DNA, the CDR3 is TGTGCCATCAGCAAGACAGAATTGAACACTGAAGCTTTCTTT. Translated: CAISKTELNTEAFF.

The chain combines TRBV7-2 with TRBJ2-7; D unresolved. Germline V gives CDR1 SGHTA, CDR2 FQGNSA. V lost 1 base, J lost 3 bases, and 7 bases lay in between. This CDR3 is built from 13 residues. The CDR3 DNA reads TGTGCCAGCAGCTTAGAAGCGTTCTACGAGCAGTACTTC. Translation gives CASSLEAFYEQYF.

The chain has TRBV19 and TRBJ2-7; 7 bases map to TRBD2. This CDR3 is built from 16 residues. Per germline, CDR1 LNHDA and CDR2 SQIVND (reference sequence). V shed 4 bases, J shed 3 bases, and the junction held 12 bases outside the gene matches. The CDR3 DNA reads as TGTGCCAGTAGTACCGCCCTTCTGGCGGGAGACTACGAGCAGTACTTC. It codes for CASSTALLAGDYEQYF. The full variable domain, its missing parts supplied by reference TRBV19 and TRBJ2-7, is DGGITQSPKYLFRKEGQNVTLSCEQNLNHDAMYWYRQDPGQGLRLIYYSQIVNDFQKGDIAEGYSVSREKKESFPLTVTSAQKNPTAFYLCASSTALLAGDYEQYFGPGTRLTVT.

CDR3 sequence reads: CASSQGHASNYEQYF. The CDR3 nucleotides are TGCGCCAGCAGCCAAGGTCACGCTAGCAACTACGAGCAGTACTTC. J is TRBJ2-7 and V is TRBV4-3, with D perhaps matching TRBD2 (5 bases). V lost 1 base and J 3 bases, leaving 13 bases between the germline ends. Germline V gives CDR1 LGHNA, CDR2 YSLEER. This CDR3 contains 15 residues.

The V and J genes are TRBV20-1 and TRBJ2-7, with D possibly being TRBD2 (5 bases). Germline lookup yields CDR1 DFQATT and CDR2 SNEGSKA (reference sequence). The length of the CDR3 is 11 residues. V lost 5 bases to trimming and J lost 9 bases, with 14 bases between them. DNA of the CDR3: TGCAGTGCTCGGGGATTCGAGTGGCAGTACTTC. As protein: CSARGFEWQYF.

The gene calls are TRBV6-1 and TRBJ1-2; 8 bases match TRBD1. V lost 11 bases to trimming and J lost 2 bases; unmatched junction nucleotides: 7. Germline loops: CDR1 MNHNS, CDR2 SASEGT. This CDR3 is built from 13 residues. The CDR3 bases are TGTGCCTCCTCGACAGGGGCCAACTATGGCTACACCTTC. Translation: CASSTGANYGYTF.

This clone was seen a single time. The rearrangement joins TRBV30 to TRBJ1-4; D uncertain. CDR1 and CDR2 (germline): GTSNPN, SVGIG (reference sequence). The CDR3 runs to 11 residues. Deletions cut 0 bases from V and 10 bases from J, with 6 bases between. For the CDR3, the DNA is TGTGCCTGGAGTGTTGCCGGAAAACTGTTTTTT. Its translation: CAWSVAGKLFF.

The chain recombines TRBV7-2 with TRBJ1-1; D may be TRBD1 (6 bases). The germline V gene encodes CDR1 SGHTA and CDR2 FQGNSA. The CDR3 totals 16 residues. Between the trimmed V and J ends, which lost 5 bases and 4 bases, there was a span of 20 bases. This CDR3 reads CASSPWGGPVGTEAFF. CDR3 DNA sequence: TGTGCCAGCAGCCCTTGGGGGGGCCCTGTGGGCACTGAAGCTTTCTTT. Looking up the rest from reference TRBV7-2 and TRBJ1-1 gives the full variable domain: GAGVSQSPSNKVTEKGKDVELRCDPISGHTALYWYRQSLGQGLEFLIYFQGNSAPDKSGLPSDRFSAERTGGSVSTLTIQRTQQEDSAVYLCASSPWGGPVGTEAFFGQGTRLTVV.

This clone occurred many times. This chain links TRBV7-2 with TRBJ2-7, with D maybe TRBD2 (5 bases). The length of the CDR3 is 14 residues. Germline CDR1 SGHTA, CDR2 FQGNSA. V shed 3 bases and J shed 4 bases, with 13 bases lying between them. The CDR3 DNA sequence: TGTGCCAGCAGCTTCGGGGTCGGACCTTACGAGCAGTACTTC. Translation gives CASSFGVGPYEQYF.

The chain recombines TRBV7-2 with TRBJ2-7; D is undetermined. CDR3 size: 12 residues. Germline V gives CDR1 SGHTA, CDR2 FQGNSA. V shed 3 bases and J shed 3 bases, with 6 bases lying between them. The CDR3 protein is CASSLADYEQYF. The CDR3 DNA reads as TGTGCCAGCAGCTTGGCAGACTACGAGCAGTACTTC.

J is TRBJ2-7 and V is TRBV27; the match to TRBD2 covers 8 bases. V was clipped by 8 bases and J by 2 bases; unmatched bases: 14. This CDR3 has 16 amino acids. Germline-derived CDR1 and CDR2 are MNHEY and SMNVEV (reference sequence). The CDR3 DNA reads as TGTGCCAGCTCATTCATAAGCGGGAGTGTCCCCTACGAGCAGTACTTC. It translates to CASSFISGSVPYEQYF.

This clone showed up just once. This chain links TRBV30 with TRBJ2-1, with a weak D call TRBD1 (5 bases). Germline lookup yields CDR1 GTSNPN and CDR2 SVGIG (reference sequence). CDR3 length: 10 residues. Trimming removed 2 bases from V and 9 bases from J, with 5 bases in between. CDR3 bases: TGTGCCTGGAGTAGGGGTGAGCAGTTCTTC. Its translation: CAWSRGEQFF.

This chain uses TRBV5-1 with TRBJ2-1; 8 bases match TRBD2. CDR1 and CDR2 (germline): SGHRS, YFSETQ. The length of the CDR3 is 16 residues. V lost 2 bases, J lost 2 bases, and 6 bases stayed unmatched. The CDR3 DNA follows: TGCGCCAGCAGCTTCCACGGGAGGGGTGCCTACAATGAGCAGTTCTTC. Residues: CASSFHGRGAYNEQFF.

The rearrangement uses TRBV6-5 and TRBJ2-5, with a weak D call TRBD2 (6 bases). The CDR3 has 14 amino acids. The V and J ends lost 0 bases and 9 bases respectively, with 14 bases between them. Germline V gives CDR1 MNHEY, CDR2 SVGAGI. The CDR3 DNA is TGTGCCAGCAGTTACTCGTCTGGAGGCGGGGCCCAGTACTTC. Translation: CASSYSSGGGAQYF.

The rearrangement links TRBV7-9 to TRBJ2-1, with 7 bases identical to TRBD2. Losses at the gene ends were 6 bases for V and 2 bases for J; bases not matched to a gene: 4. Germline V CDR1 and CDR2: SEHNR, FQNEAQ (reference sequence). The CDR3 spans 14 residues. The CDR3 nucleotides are TGTGCCAGCAGTTGGGGGGGTACCTACAATGAGCAGTTCTTC. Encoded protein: CASSWGGTYNEQFF.

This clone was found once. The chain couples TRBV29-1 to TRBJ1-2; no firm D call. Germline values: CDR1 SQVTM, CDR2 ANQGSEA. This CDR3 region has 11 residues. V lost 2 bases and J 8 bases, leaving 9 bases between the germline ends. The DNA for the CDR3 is TGCAGCGTTGAACTCTCGCGGGGCTACACCTTC. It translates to CSVELSRGYTF.

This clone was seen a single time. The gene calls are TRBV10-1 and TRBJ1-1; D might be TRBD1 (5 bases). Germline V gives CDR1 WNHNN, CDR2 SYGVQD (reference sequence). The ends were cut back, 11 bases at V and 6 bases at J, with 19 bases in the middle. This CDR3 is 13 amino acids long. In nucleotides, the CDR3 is TGCGCCTCCTCAAAGAGTAACAGGCCTGAAGCTTTCTTT. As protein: CASSKSNRPEAFF.

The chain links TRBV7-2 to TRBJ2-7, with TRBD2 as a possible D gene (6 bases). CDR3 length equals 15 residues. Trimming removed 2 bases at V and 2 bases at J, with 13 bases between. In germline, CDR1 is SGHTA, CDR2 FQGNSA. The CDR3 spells CASSLTAAGPYEQYF. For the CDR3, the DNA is TGTGCCAGCAGCTTAACGGCAGCGGGTCCCTACGAGCAGTACTTC.

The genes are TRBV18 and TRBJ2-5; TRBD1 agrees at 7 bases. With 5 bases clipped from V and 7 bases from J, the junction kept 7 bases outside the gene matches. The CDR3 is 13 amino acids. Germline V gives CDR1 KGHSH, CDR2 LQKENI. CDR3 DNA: TGTGCCAGCTCAACCGACAGGGCGGGGACCCAGTACTTC. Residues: CASSTDRAGTQYF.

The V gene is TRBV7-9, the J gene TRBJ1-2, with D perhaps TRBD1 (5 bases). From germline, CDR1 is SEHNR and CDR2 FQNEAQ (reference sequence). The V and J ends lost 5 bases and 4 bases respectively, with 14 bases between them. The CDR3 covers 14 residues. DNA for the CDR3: TGTGCCAGCAGCCTCGACCGGGGGGGCTATGGCTACACCTTC. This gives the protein CASSLDRGGYGYTF. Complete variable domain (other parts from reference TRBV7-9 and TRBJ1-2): DTGVSQNPRHKITKRGQNVTFRCDPISEHNRLYWYRQTLGQGPEFLTYFQNEAQLEKSRLLSDRFSAERPKGSFSTLEIQRTEQGDSAMYLCASSLDRGGYGYTFGSGTRLTVV.